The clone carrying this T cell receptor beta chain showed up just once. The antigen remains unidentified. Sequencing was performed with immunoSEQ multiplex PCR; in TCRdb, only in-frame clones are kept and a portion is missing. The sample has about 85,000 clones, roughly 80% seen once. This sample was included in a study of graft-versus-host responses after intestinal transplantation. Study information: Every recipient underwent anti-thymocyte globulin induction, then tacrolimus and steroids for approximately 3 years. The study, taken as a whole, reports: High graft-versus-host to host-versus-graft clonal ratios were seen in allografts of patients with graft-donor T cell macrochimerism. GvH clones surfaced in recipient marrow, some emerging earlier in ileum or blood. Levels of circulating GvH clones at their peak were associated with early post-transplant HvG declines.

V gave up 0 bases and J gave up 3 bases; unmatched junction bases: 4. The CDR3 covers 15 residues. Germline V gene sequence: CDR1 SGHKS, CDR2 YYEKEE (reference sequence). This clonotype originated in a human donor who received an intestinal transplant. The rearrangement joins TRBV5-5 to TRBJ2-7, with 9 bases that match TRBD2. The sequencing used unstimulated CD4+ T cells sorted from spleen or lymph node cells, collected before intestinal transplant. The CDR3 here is CASSLEGLAHYEQYF. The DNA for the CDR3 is TGTGCCAGCAGCTTGGAGGGACTAGCCCACTACGAGCAGTACTTC.